This T cell receptor beta chain was obtained from a study of metastatic and nonmetastatic thyroid tumors. Study details: Repertoire comparisons spanned blood and tumor or nodule tissue from malignant and benign thyroid patients.

All patients reached thyroid surgery having received no treatment beforehand. Original processing methods: Clinicopathological groups of papillary thyroid cancer showed CDR3 differences that were used to build a distant-metastasis classifier. TCRdb re-analyzed the PCR reads through MiXCR. The V and J calls shown here were made by TCRdb, not taken from the authors' results. Altogether roughly 22,000 clones are present, 10% to 15% being singletons, with the ten largest covering around 15%. This clone was observed many times. Its cognate antigen is unknown. Study-wide results and limits: Compared with benign nodules, malignant thyroid tumors were reported to have significantly higher TCR beta diversity in both blood and tumor.

The V gene's germline CDR1 is SNHLY and CDR2 FYNNEI. V was shortened by 6 bases and J by 3 bases, with 18 bases between the two germline ends. This CDR3 contains 16 residues. The TCR originated in a female donor with papillary thyroid cancer or a benign thyroid nodule (not recorded which). Some clones in this sample may be carry-over from other donors' samples. The chain is built from TRBV2 and TRBJ2-1; D is uncertain. The sequenced material came from blood. CDR3 protein: CASSPRLQAFYNEQFF. CDR3 DNA: TGTGCCAGCAGCCCCAGACTCCAGGCGTTCTACAATGAGCAGTTCTTC. Complete variable domain (other parts from reference TRBV2 and TRBJ2-1): EPEVTQTPSHQVTQMGQEVILRCVPISNHLYFYWYRQILGQKVEFLVSFYNNEISEKSEIFDDQFSVERPDGSNFTLKIRSTKLEDSAMYFCASSPRLQAFYNEQFFGPGTRLTVL.